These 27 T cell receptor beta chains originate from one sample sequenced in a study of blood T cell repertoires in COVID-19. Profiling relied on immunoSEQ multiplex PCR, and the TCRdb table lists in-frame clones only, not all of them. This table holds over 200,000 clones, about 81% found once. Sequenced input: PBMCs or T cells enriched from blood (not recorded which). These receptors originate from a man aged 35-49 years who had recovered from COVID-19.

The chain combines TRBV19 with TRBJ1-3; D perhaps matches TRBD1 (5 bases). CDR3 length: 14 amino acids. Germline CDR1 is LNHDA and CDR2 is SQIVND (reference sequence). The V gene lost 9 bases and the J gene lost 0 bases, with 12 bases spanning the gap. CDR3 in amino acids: CASGGGGSGNTIYF. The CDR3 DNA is TGTGCCAGCGGTGGGGGGGGCTCTGGAAACACCATATATTTT.

The CDR3 bases are TGCGCCAGCAGCTTGGAACAGAGCACAGATACGCAGTATTTT. Amino acids: CASSLEQSTDTQYF. The chain has TRBV5-1 and TRBJ2-3; D unclear. The CDR3 is 14 amino acids. CDR1 and CDR2 (germline): SGHRS, YFSETQ. V was cut by 0 bases and J by 0 bases, with 5 bases left in between.

The CDR3 loop is CASTPEGTSGGSSYEQYF. For the CDR3, the DNA is TGTGCCAGCACCCCGGAGGGGACTAGCGGGGGCAGCTCCTACGAGCAGTACTTC. The rearrangement joins TRBV7-9 to TRBJ2-7, with 14 positions matching TRBD2. CDR1 and CDR2 from the germline V gene are SEHNR and FQNEAQ (reference sequence). This CDR3 comprises 18 residues. Trimming cost V 7 bases and J 0 bases; bases outside gene matches: 11.

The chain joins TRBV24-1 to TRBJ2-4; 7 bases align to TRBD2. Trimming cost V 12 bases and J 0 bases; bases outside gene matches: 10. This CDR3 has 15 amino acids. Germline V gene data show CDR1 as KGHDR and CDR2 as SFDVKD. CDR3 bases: TGTGCCCCCTTGGGAGGGCCTCGAGCCAAAAACATTCAGTACTTC. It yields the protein CAPLGGPRAKNIQYF.

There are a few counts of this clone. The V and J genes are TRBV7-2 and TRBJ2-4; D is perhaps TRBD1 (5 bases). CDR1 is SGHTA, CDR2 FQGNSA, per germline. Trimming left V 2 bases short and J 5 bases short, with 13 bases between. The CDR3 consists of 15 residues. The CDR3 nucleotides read TGTGCCAGCAGCTTAAGGAAGGGGTCCCAAAACATTCAGTACTTC. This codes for CASSLRKGSQNIQYF.

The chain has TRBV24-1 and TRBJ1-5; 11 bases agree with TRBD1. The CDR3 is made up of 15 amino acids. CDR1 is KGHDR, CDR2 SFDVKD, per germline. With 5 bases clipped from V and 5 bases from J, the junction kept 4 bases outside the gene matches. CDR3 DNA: TGTGCCACCAGTGCCCGGACAGGGGGCGATCAGCCCCAGCATTTT. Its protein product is CATSARTGGDQPQHF.

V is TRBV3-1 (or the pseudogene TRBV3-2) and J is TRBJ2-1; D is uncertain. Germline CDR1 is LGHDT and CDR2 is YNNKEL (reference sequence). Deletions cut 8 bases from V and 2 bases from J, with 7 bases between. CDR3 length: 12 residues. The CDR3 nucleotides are TGTGCCAGCCAGCGTACCTACAATGAGCAGTTCTTC. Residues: CASQRTYNEQFF.

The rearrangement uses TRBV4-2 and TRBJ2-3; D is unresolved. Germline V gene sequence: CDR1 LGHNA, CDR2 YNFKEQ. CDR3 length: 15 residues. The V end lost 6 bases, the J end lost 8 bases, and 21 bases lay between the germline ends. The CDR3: CASRNQITHTGTQYF. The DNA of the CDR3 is TGTGCCAGCAGGAATCAGATTACGCACACGGGTACGCAGTATTTT.

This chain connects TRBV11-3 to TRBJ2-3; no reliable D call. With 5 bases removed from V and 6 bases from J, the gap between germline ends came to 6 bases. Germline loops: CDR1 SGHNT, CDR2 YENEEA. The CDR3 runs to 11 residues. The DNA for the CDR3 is TGTGCCAGCAGCCTGGGCGATACGCAGTATTTT. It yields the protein CASSLGDTQYF.

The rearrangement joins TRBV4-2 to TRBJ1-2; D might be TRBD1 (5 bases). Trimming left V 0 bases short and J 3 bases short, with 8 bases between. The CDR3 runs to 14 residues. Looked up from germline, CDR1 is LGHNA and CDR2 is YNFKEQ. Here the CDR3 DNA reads TGTGCCAGCAGCCAAGATATAGGGGACTATGGCTACACCTTC. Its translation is CASSQDIGDYGYTF.

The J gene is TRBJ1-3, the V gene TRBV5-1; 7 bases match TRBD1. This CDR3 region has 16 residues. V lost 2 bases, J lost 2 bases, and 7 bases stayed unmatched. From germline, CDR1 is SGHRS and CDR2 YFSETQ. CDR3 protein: CASSLSPQGAGNTIYF. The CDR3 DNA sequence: TGCGCCAGCAGCTTATCACCCCAGGGGGCTGGAAACACCATATATTTT.

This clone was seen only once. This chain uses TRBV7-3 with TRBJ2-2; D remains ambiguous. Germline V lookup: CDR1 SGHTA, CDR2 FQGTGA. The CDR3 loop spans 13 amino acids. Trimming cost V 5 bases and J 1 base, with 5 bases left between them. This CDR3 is CASSPRNTGELFF. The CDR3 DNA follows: TGTGCCAGCAGCCCCCGGAACACCGGGGAGCTGTTTTTT.

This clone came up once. This CDR3 reads CASSGPGQGTSSYNSPLHF. The CDR3 region has the DNA TGTGCCAGCAGCGGGCCGGGACAGGGGACCAGCTCCTATAATTCACCCCTCCACTTT. The chain has TRBV7-9 and TRBJ1-6; TRBD1 agrees at 10 bases. The CDR3 contains 19 residues. The ends lost 5 bases at V and 0 bases at J; junction bases unmatched: 10. The V gene's germline CDR1 is SEHNR and CDR2 FQNEAQ (reference sequence). Full variable domain (rest looked up from reference TRBV7-9 and TRBJ1-6): DTGVSQNPRHKITKRGQNVTFRCDPISEHNRLYWYRQTLGQGPEFLTYFQNEAQLEKSRLLSDRFSAERPKGSFSTLEIQRTEQGDSAMYLCASSGPGQGTSSYNSPLHFGNGTRLTVT.

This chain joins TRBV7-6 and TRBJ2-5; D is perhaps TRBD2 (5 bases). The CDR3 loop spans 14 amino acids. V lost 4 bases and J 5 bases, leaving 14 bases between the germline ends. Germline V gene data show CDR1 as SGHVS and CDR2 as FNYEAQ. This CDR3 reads CASSSFGEGETQYF. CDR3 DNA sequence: TGTGCCAGCAGCTCATTCGGGGAAGGGGAGACCCAGTACTTC.

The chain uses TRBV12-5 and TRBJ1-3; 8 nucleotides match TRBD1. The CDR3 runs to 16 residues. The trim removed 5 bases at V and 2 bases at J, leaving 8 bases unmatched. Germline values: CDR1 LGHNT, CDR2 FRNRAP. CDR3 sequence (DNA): TGTGCTAGTGGTACTCAACAGGGGGGGGCTGGAAACACCATATATTTT. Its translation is CASGTQQGGAGNTIYF.

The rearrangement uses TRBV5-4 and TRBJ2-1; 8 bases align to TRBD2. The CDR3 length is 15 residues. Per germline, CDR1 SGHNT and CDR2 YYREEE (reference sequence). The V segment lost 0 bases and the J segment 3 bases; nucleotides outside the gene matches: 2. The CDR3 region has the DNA TGTGCCAGCAGCTTGGCTAGCGGGTTCTACAATGAGCAGTTCTTC. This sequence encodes CASSLASGFYNEQFF.

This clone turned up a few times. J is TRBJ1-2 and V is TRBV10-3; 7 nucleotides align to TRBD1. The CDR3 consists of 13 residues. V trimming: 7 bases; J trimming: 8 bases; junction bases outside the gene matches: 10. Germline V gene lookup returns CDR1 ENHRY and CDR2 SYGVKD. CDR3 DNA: TGTGCCATCACCGGACAGGCGGCGGGAGGCTACACCTTC. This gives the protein CAITGQAAGGYTF.

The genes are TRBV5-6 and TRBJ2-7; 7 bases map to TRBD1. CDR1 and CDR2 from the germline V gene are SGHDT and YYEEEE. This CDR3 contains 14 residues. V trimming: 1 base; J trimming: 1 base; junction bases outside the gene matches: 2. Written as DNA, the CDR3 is TGTGCCAGCAGCTTGAACAGGGGATCCTACGAGCAGTACTTC. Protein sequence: CASSLNRGSYEQYF.

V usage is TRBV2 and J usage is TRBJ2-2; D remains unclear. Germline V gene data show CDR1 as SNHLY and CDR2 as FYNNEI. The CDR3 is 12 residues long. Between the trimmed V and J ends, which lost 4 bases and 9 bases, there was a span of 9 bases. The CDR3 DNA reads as TGTGCCAGCAGTGCTCTAGATCGGGAGCTGTTTTTT. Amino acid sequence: CASSALDRELFF.

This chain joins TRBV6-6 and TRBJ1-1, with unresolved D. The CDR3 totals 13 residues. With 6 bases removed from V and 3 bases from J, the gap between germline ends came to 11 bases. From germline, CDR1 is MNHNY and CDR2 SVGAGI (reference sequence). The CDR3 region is CASRGLSYTEAFF. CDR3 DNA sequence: TGTGCCAGCAGAGGACTTAGCTACACTGAAGCTTTCTTT.

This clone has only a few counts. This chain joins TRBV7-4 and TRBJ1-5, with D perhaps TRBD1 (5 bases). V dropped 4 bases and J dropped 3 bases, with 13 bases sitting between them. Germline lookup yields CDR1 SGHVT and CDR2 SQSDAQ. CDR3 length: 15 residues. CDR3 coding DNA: TGTGCCAGCAGCTGCGGGGGTGGTTTCAATCAGCCCCAGCATTTT. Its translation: CASSCGGGFNQPQHF.

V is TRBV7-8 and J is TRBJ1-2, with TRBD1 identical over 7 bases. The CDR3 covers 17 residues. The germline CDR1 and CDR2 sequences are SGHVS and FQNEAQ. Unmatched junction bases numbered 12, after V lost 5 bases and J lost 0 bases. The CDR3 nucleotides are TGTGCCAGCAGCCCATACACTTCGGGGACAGCTAACTATGGCTACACCTTC. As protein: CASSPYTSGTANYGYTF.

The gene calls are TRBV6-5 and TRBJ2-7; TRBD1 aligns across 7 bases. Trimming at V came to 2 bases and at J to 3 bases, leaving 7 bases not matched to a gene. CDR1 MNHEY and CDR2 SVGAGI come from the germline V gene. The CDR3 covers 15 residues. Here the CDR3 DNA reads TGTGCCAGCAGTTACGAACAGGGGAGACTCTACGAGCAGTACTTC. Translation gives CASSYEQGRLYEQYF.

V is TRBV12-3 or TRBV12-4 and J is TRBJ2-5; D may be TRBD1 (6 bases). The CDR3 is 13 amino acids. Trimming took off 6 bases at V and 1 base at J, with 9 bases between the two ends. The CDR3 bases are TGTGCCAGCAGAACAGGGCTCCAAGAGACCCAGTACTTC. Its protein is CASRTGLQETQYF.

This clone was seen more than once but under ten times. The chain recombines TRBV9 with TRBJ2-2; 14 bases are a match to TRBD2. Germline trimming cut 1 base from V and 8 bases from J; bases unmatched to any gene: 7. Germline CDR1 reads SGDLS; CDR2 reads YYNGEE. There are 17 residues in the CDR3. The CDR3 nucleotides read TGTGCCAGCAGCGTAACCGGGACTAGCGGGAGTAAGGGGGAGCTGTTTTTT. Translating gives CASSVTGTSGSKGELFF.

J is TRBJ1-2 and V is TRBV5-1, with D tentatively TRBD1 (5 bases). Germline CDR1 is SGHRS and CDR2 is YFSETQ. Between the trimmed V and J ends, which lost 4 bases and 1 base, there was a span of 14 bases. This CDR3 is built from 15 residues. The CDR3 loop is CASSPWGYSNYGYTF. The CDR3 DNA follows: TGCGCCAGCAGCCCCTGGGGCTACAGTAACTATGGCTACACCTTC. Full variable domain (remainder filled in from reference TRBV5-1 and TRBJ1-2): KAGVTQTPRYLIKTRGQQVTLSCSPISGHRSVSWYQQTPGQGLQFLFEYFSETQRNKGNFPGRFSGRQFSNSRSEMNVSTLELGDSALYLCASSPWGYSNYGYTFGSGTRLTVV.

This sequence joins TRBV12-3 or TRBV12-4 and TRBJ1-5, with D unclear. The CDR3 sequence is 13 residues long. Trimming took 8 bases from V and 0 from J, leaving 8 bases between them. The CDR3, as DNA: TGTGCCAGCGGCCTCATTAGCAATCAGCCCCAGCATTTT. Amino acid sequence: CASGLISNQPQHF.